What follows describes a single T cell receptor (beta chain). This sample is part of a study of low-dose radiotherapy and immunotherapy resistance in tumors. Gene-specific TRAV and TRBV primers were used for first-strand cDNA, covering alpha and beta chains. The TCRs were subjected to amplification over around 19 PCR cycles employing a constant-region primer in conjunction with a V-primer adapter. MiXCR, run by TCRdb on the reads, gives a single entry per CDR3 protein. The sample consists of 8,500 to 14,000 distinct CDR3 sequences, 65% of them appearing once. This CDR3 spans 14 amino acids. The V end lost 5 bases, the J end lost 0 bases, and 11 bases lay between the germline ends. Germline CDR1 and CDR2: KGHSH and LQKENI.

This chain joins TRBV18 and TRBJ2-7; TRBD1 is a possible D gene (5 bases). This sequence originates from a human donor with advanced metastatic prostate, ovarian, gallbladder or colorectal cancer (not recorded which). This table probably holds off-target reads from a library built for another chain. The CDR3 nucleotides are TGTGCCAGCTCAGCCAGGGAACGCTCCTACGAGCAGTACTTC. This sequence encodes CASSARERSYEQYF.